This passage covers 11 T cell receptor beta chains from one sample sequenced in a study of shared clonotypes between healthy human individuals. Only in-frame clones appear in the TCRdb table, and some are missing; sequencing was by immunoSEQ multiplex PCR. Of about 1.4 million clones detected, approximately 96% appear once; the ten largest clones hold roughly 1.2%. The sequencing sample was made of naive CD4+ T cells sorted from blood. The subset is: CD45RA+ positively selected. The receptors derive from a man aged 30-40 years in good health.

The chain joins TRBV11-2 to TRBJ1-3, with D uncertain. The V gene's germline CDR1 is SGHAT and CDR2 FQNNGV. Between the trimmed V and J ends, which lost 2 bases and 0 bases, there was a span of 8 bases. This CDR3 contains 15 residues. The CDR3 is CASSLRPDSGNTIYF. The CDR3 region has the DNA TGTGCCAGCAGCTTACGGCCGGACTCTGGAAACACCATATATTTT.

In its sample, this clone was seen once. The rearrangement uses TRBV9 and TRBJ1-1, with D possibly TRBD1 on 6 matching bases. Trimming cost V 4 bases and J 2 bases, with 12 bases left between them. The CDR3 is made up of 14 amino acids. Germline-derived CDR1 and CDR2 are SGDLS and YYNGEE. The CDR3 spells CASSSDRFNTEAFF. CDR3 DNA sequence: TGTGCCAGCAGCTCCGACAGGTTCAACACTGAAGCTTTCTTT.

The rearrangement joins TRBV10-1 to TRBJ2-1; 9 nucleotides line up with TRBD2. J lost 5 bases, V lost 2 bases, and 4 bases had no gene match. Germline V CDR1 and CDR2: WNHNN, SYGVQD (reference sequence). There are 15 residues in the CDR3. CDR3 protein: CASSEMVAGDNEQFF. The CDR3 DNA follows: TGCGCCAGCAGTGAGATGGTAGCGGGAGACAATGAGCAGTTCTTC.

This rearrangement joins TRBV27 to TRBJ1-1; D unresolved. The CDR3 consists of 14 residues. Looked up from germline, CDR1 is MNHEY and CDR2 is SMNVEV (reference sequence). Trimming cost V 6 bases and J 1 base, with 12 bases left between them. The CDR3 DNA is TGTGCCAGCAGACTCCCCGGGGAGAACACTGAAGCTTTCTTT. It is translated as CASRLPGENTEAFF.

This rearrangement joins TRBV7-2 to TRBJ2-1, with a tentative D call TRBD1 (6 bases). Trimming pared 1 base from V and 7 bases from J, leaving 11 bases between. Germline V gene sequence: CDR1 SGHTA, CDR2 FQGNSA. The CDR3 is 14 amino acids. CDR3 DNA: TGTGCCAGCAGCTTAGTCTACAGGGTAAATGAGCAGTTCTTC. It is translated as CASSLVYRVNEQFF.

The chain is built from TRBV19 and TRBJ2-2, with 8 bases identical to TRBD1. The germline V gene has CDR1 LNHDA and CDR2 SQIVND (reference sequence). The junction had 2 bases not matched to a gene; V was cut back by 1 base and J by 4 bases. This CDR3 region has 15 residues. CDR3 amino acids: CASSIGTGSTGELFF. The CDR3 bases are TGTGCCAGTAGTATAGGGACAGGGTCCACCGGGGAGCTGTTTTTT.

The rearrangement uses TRBV6-6 and TRBJ1-4; D is ambiguous. CDR3 size: 15 residues. Trimming shortened V by 4 bases and J by 0 bases, and 9 bases separated the two germline ends. CDR1 MNHNY and CDR2 SVGAGI come from the germline V gene (reference sequence). The CDR3 DNA is TGTGCCAGCAGTTCCCACTCCGCAACTAATGAAAAACTGTTTTTT. It specifies CASSSHSATNEKLFF.

Points on this clone: Other DNA sequences in this specimen translate into the identical CDR3. This sequence joins TRBV29-1 and TRBJ1-1, with a possible D match to TRBD1 (6 bases). CDR3 size: 15 residues. The V and J ends lost 6 bases and 1 base respectively, with 18 bases between them. From germline, CDR1 is SQVTM and CDR2 ANQGSEA. CDR3 DNA sequence: TGCAGCGTGAGGGGTCGGGGGGGGCGGAACACTGAAGCTTTCTTT. Amino acids: CSVRGRGGRNTEAFF.

This chain joins TRBV7-6 and TRBJ2-7, with TRBD1 as a possible D gene (5 bases). Germline lookup yields CDR1 SGHVS and CDR2 FNYEAQ. V lost 0 bases to trimming and J lost 0 bases, with 9 bases between them. The CDR3 sequence is 15 residues long. CDR3: CASSLAGPASYEQYF. As DNA, the CDR3 is TGTGCCAGCAGCTTAGCGGGGCCAGCCTCCTACGAGCAGTACTTC.

This chain uses TRBV7-3 with TRBJ2-2, with a possible D match to TRBD2 (6 bases). Trimming cost V 5 bases and J 6 bases, with 19 bases left between them. CDR3 length equals 16 residues. Germline-derived CDR1 and CDR2 are SGHTA and FQGTGA. The CDR3: CASSLQGTLVAGELFF. DNA for the CDR3: TGTGCCAGCAGCCTTCAAGGGACTCTCGTGGCCGGGGAGCTGTTTTTT.

This clone has only one observation. The CDR3 nucleotides are TGTGCCTGGAGTGCTAGCACAGATACGCAGTATTTT. Amino acids: CAWSASTDTQYF. The V call is TRBV30, the J call TRBJ2-3, with D unresolved. Germline loops: CDR1 GTSNPN, CDR2 SVGIG (reference sequence). CDR3 length equals 12 residues. Trimming took 1 base from V and 0 from J, leaving 2 bases between them.